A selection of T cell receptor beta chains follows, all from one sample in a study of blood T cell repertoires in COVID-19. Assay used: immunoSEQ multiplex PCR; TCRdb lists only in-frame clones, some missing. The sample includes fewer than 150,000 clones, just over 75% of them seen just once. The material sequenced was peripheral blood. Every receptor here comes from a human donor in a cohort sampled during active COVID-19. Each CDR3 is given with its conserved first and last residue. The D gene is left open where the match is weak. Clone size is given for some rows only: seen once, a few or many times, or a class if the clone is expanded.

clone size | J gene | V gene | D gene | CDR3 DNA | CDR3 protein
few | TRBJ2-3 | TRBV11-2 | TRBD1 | TGTGCCAGCAGACGCCAGGGGGCGAATATAGATACGCAGTATTTT | CASRRQGANIDTQYF
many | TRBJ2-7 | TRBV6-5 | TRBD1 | TGTGCCAGCAGTTACACGGACAGGGGAATAGAGCAGTACTTC | CASSYTDRGIEQYF
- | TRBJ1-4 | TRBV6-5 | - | TGTGCCAGCAGTTACCGTTGGCGCCGGGTTAATGAAAAACTGTTTTTT | CASSYRWRRVNEKLFF
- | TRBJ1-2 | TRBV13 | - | TGTGCCAGCAGCTTAGAGGGAGATGGCTACACCTTC | CASSLEGDGYTF
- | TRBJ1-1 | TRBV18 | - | TGTGCCAGCTCACCGACTTACAGGGTGAACACTGAAGCTTTCTTT | CASSPTYRVNTEAFF
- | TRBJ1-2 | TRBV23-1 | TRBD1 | TGCGCCAGCAGTCAAGGGTTGACAGGGGACTATGGCTACACCTTC | CASSQGLTGDYGYTF
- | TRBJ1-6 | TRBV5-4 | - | TGTGCCAGCAGCCCGGGGGGCAGTTCCGCTAATTCACCCCTCCACTTT | CASSPGGSSANSPLHF
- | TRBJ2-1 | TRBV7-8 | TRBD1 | TGTGCCAGCAGCTTAGGGACAGGGCTGAGCTCCTACAATGAGCAGTTCTTC | CASSLGTGLSSYNEQFF
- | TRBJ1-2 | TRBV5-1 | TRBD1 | TGCGCCAGCAGCCCAGAGGACAGGGGGCATGGCTATGGCTACACCTTC | CASSPEDRGHGYGYTF
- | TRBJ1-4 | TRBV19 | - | TGTGCCAGTACCCACAGCGGATACGAAAAACTGTTTTTT | CASTHSGYEKLFF
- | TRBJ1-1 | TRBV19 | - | TGTGCCAGTAGGGACAAGATCGGGTACACTGAAGCTTTCTTT | CASRDKIGYTEAFF
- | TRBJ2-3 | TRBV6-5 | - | TGTGCCAGCCTTACCCCGGGAGACACAGATACGCAGTATTTT | CASLTPGDTDTQYF
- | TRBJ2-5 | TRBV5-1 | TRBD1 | TGCGCCAGCAGCTTGGAAGTGACAGGGGGTCGGGAGACCCAGTACTTC | CASSLEVTGGRETQYF
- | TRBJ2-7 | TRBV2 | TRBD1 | TGTGCCAGCAGTGTATACAGGGGCTACGAGCAGTACTTC | CASSVYRGYEQYF
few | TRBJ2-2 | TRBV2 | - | TGTGCCAGCAGCATGGAGAGAATTAACACCGGGGAGCTGTTTTTT | CASSMERINTGELFF
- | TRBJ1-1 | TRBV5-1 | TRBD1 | TGCGCCAGCAGCTTCTCCGGGACAGTAAACACTGAAGCTTTCTTT | CASSFSGTVNTEAFF
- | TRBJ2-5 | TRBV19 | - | TGTGCCAGTAGTGCACGACACGCACAACAAGAGACCCAGTACTTC | CASSARHAQQETQYF
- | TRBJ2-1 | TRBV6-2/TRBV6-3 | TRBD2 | TGTGCCAGCAGTCCCCGGACTAGCGGGGGGGCCTCTGTTCATGAGCAGTTCTTC | CASSPRTSGGASVHEQFF
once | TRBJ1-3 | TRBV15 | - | TGTGCCACCAGCACCCGAGGAGGCTCTGGAAACACCATATATTTT | CATSTRGGSGNTIYF
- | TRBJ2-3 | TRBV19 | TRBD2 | TGTGCCAGTAGTTCTCCGGGACTAGCGGGGGGCGCCAGCACAGATACGCAGTATTTT | CASSSPGLAGGASTDTQYF
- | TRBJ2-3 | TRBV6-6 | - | TGTGCCAGCAGGGAACTAGCAGGAACAGATACGCAGTATTTT | CASRELAGTDTQYF
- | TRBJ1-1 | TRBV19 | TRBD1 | TGTGCCAGTATCCCCCCCGGACAGGGGATGGGGACTGAAGCTTTCTTT | CASIPPGQGMGTEAFF
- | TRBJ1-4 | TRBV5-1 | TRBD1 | TGCGCCAGCAGCCAGAGACAGGGGAGGAATGAAAAACTGTTTTTT | CASSQRQGRNEKLFF